In this sample, the clone carrying this T cell receptor (beta chain) turned up many times. Its matching antigen is unknown. These data belong to a study of regulatory T cells in long-lasting Graves disease. Whole-study results and caveats: Patients with persistent disease shared under 3,500 public clonotypes, outpacing the roughly 1,000 shared by new patients. TCR diversity in persistent Graves' patients was below that of newly diagnosed ones. Persistent disease exhibited a predilection for TRBV28, TRBJ1-2 and TRBJ2-5. Analysis covered peripheral blood alone, not thyroid tissue.

For TCR beta, libraries came from iRepertoire HTBI primers and Arm-PCR of CDR3 regions. TCRdb called the multiplex PCR reads again in MiXCR, with one record for every CDR3 protein. Here the sample spans approximately 400,000 distinct CDR3 sequences, around 20% being singletons. V dropped 5 bases and J dropped 9; count of bases not matched to a gene: 9. CDR1 and CDR2 from the germline V gene are MNHEY and SVGEGT. The CDR3 extends over 14 amino acids. Time point denoted: persistent/refractory GD, antithyroid drugs over 5 years with positive TRAb. PBMCs were the source of the RNA used for TCR sequencing.

The sequenced sample was peripheral blood mononuclear cells (PBMCs), obtained when the disease was refractory, from a patient treated with antithyroid drugs. The source of this sequence is a female donor with Graves disease. The rearrangement uses TRBV6-2 or TRBV6-3 and TRBJ2-4; 8 bases are shared with TRBD1. The DNA for the CDR3 is TGTGCCAGCAGTCCACGGGGACAGGATAGCATTCAGTACTTC. It translates to CASSPRGQDSIQYF.